One sample yielded the 6 T cell receptor beta chains listed below, sequenced in a study of blood T cell repertoires in COVID-19. Some clones are missing from TCRdb's copy, which holds only in-frame ones; the method was immunoSEQ multiplex PCR. The table lists 70,000 to 75,000 clones, 81% of them singletons. Sequenced material: peripheral blood. These receptors came from a woman in her seventies with acute or convalescent COVID-19.

The chain joins TRBV5-6 to TRBJ1-1, with a possible D match to TRBD1 (6 bases). The germline CDR1 and CDR2 sequences are SGHDT and YYEEEE. The V end was cut by 3 bases, the J end by 2 bases, with 17 bases between. CDR3 size: 16 residues. CDR3 amino acids: CASSSANRVRNTEAFF. CDR3 DNA: TGTGCCAGCAGCTCCGCGAACAGGGTACGAAACACTGAAGCTTTCTTT.

The chain carries TRBV11-2 and TRBJ1-1; 7 nucleotides agree with TRBD1. Trimming removed 3 bases from V and 0 bases from J; junction bases left unmatched: 7. The CDR3 loop spans 16 amino acids. Germline V gene sequence: CDR1 SGHAT, CDR2 FQNNGV. CDR3 DNA: TGTGCCAGCAGCTTCAGACAGGGCAAGATGAACACTGAAGCTTTCTTT. Its protein product is CASSFRQGKMNTEAFF. Full variable domain (remainder filled in from reference TRBV11-2 and TRBJ1-1): EAGVAQSPRYKIIEKRQSVAFWCNPISGHATLYWYQQILGQGPKLLIQFQNNGVVDDSQLPKDRFSAERLKGVDSTLKIQPAKLEDSAVYLCASSFRQGKMNTEAFFGQGTRLTVV.

V usage is TRBV19 and J usage is TRBJ2-7; perhaps TRBD2 as D (6 bases). Germline CDR1 reads LNHDA; CDR2 reads SQIVND (reference sequence). The CDR3 runs 14 residues. With 5 bases removed from V and 2 bases from J, the gap between germline ends came to 13 bases. The CDR3 bases are TGTGCCAGTAGTGAGGGTAGCGGCCCCTACGAGCAGTACTTC. Amino acids: CASSEGSGPYEQYF.

This clone has just a few counts. This chain joins TRBV19 and TRBJ1-1; 9 nucleotides agree with TRBD1. The CDR3 totals 15 residues. J gave up 8 bases and V 4 bases, and 11 bases lay outside the gene matches. Per the germline V gene, CDR1 is LNHDA and CDR2 is SQIVND (reference sequence). The CDR3 region is CASSTHDRTGAEAFF. The CDR3 DNA reads as TGTGCCAGTAGTACACACGATAGGACAGGGGCCGAAGCTTTCTTT.

This chain links TRBV5-4 with TRBJ2-1; TRBD2 matches 13 bases. V lost 3 bases, J lost 8 bases, and 8 bases stayed unmatched. Germline V gives CDR1 SGHNT, CDR2 YYREEE (reference sequence). This CDR3 region has 16 residues. The CDR3: CASSSLGLAGDDEQFF. The CDR3 DNA follows: TGTGCCAGCAGCTCACTCGGACTAGCGGGAGACGATGAGCAGTTCTTC.

The table lists this clone with a few counts. V usage is TRBV11-2 and J usage is TRBJ2-1; 7 bases align to TRBD2. CDR1 and CDR2 from the germline V gene are SGHAT and FQNNGV. The CDR3 loop spans 15 amino acids. V was clipped by 1 base and J by 2 bases; unmatched bases: 2. CDR3 sequence: CASSLGGSTYNEQFF. The CDR3 region has the DNA TGTGCCAGCAGCTTAGGCGGGAGCACCTACAATGAGCAGTTCTTC.